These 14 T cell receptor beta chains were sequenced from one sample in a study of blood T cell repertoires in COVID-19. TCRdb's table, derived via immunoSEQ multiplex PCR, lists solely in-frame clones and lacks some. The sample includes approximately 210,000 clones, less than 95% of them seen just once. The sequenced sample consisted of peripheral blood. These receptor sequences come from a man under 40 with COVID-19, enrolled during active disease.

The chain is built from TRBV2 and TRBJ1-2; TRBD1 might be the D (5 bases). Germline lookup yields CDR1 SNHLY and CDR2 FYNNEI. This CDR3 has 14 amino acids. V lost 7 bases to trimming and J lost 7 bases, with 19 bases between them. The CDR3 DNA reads TGTGCCAGCATCTGGGGGGAGGGACGGCCTGGCTACACCTTC. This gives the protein CASIWGEGRPGYTF. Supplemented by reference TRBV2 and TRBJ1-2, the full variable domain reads EPEVTQTPSHQVTQMGQEVILRCVPISNHLYFYWYRQILGQKVEFLVSFYNNEISEKSEIFDDQFSVERPDGSNFTLKIRSTKLEDSAMYFCASIWGEGRPGYTFGSGTRLTVV.

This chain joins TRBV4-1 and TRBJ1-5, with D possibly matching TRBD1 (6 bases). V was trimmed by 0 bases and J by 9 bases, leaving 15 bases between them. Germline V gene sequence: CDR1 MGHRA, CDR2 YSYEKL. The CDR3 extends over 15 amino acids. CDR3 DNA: TGCGCCAGCAGCCAAGAAACAGGGCGGGCACGGCCCCAGCATTTT. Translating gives CASSQETGRARPQHF.

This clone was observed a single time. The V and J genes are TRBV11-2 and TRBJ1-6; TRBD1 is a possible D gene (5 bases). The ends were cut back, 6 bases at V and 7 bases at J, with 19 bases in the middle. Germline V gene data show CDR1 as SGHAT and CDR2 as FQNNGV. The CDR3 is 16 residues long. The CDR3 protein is CASRRGSPSGNSPLHF. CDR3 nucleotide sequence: TGTGCCAGCAGGCGGGGATCCCCCTCAGGGAATTCACCCCTCCACTTT.

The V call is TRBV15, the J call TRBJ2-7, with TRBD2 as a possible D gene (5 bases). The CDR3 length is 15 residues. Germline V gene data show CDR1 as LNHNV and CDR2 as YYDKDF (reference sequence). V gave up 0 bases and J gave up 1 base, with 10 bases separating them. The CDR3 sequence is CATSRDVSGSYEQYF. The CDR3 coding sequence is TGTGCCACCAGCAGAGATGTGTCGGGGTCCTACGAGCAGTACTTC.

The CDR3 DNA reads as TGTGCCAGCAGTCGCAGGGTAGCAAAAAACATTCAGTACTTC. Its translation is CASSRRVAKNIQYF. The chain is built from TRBV2 and TRBJ2-4, with D possibly matching TRBD1 (5 bases). This CDR3 region has 14 residues. CDR1 SNHLY and CDR2 FYNNEI come from the germline V gene. V shed 5 bases and J shed 4 bases, with 12 bases lying between them. The complete variable domain, with remaining parts taken from reference TRBV2 and TRBJ2-4, reads EPEVTQTPSHQVTQMGQEVILRCVPISNHLYFYWYRQILGQKVEFLVSFYNNEISEKSEIFDDQFSVERPDGSNFTLKIRSTKLEDSAMYFCASSRRVAKNIQYFGAGTRLSVL.

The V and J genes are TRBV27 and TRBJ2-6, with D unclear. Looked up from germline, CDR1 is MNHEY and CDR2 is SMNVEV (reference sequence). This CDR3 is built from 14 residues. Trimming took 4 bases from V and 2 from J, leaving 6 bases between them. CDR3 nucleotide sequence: TGTGCCAGCAGTTCTACAGCTGGGGCCAACGTCCTGACTTTC. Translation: CASSSTAGANVLTF.

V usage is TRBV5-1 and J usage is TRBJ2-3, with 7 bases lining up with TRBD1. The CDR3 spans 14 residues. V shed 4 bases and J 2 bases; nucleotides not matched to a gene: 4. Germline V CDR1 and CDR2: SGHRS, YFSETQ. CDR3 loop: CASSPGQDTDTQYF. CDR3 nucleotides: TGCGCCAGCAGCCCCGGACAGGACACAGATACGCAGTATTTT.

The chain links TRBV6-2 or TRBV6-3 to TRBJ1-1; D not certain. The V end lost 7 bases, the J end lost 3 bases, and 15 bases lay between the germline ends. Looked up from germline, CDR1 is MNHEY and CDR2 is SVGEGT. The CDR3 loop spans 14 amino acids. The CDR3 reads CASTPPGIDTEAFF. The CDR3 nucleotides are TGTGCCAGCACCCCACCGGGGATCGACACTGAAGCTTTCTTT.

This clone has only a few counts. DNA for the CDR3: TGTGCCAGCAGTGGATCCGGGACAGGGTTTCCTGAAGCTTTCTTT. This sequence encodes CASSGSGTGFPEAFF. V and J are TRBV25-1 and TRBJ1-1; 9 positions match TRBD1. Per the germline V gene, CDR1 is MGHDK and CDR2 is SYGVNS. Losses at the gene ends were 4 bases for V and 6 bases for J; bases not matched to a gene: 9. The CDR3 loop spans 15 amino acids.

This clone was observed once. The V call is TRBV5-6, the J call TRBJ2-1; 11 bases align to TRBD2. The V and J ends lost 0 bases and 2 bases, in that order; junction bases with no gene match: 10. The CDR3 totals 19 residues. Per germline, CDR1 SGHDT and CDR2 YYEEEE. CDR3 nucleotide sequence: TGTGCCAGCAGCTTGGCTGGGCTAGCGGGGGGAGTAACCTACAATGAGCAGTTCTTC. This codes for CASSLAGLAGGVTYNEQFF.

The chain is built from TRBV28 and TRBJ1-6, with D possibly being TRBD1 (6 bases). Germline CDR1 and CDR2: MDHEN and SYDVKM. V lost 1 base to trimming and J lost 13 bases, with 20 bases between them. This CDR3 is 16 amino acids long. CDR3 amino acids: CASSLSQRTAPFPLHF. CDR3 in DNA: TGTGCCAGCAGTTTATCTCAGCGGACAGCCCCCTTCCCCCTCCACTTT. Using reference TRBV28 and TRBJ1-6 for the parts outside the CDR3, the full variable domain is DVKVTQSSRYLVKRTGEKVFLECVQDMDHENMFWYRQDPGLGLRLIYFSYDVKMKEKGDIPEGYSVSREKKERFSLILESASTNQTSMYLCASSLSQRTAPFPLHFGNGTRLTVT.

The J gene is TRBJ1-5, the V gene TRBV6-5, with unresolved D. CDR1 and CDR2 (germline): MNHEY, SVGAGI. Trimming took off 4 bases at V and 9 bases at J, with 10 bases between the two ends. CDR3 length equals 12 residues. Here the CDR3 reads CASSSLEGPQHF. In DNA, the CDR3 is TGTGCCAGCAGTTCCCTGGAGGGGCCCCAGCATTTT.

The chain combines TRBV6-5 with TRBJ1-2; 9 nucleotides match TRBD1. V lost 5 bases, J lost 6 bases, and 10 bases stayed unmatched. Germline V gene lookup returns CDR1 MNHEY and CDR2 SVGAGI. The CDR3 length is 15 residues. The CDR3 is CASSIAGTGIHGYTF. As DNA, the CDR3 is TGTGCCAGCAGTATAGCCGGGACAGGGATACATGGCTACACCTTC.

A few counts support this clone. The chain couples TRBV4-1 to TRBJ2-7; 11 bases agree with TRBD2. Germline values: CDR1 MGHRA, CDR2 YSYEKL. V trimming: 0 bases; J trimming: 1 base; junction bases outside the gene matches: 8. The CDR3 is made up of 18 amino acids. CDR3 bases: TGCGCCAGCAGCCAAGATCTTCCTAGCGGGGGGCAGTCCTACGAGCAGTACTTC. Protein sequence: CASSQDLPSGGQSYEQYF.